This T cell receptor beta chain derives from a study of CD8 T cells in Susac syndrome. The junction had 6 bases not matched to a gene; V was cut back by 2 bases and J by 0 bases. The CDR3 is 15 amino acids. Germline V gene sequence: CDR1 DFQATT, CDR2 SNEGSKA (reference sequence). The study, taken as a whole, reports: The study's TCR sequencing and HLA analysis covered a relatively small number of individuals, and the study acknowledged this.

Reverse transcription of roughly 0.45 to 1 ug RNA was carried out with random hexamers. Amplification of TCR beta CDR3 by immunoSEQ multiplex PCR spanned 54 Vbeta and 13 Jbeta. TCRdb processed the immunoSEQ multiplex PCR reads anew with MiXCR; each CDR3 protein has one entry. The sample carries under 200,000 distinct CDR3 sequences, 95% recorded once. Comment on this clonotype: What it binds is not known.

The sequenced target, TCR beta, came from blood CD8+ and CD4+ T cells. Negative isolation was used for CD8+ and CD4+ T cells, and FACS enrichment was applied to TEMRA cells. The receptor's source is a human donor in good health. The sequencing input was CD4+ T cells from PBMCs. This sequence joins TRBV20-1 and TRBJ2-7; 8 nucleotides align to TRBD1. This chain's CDR3 is CSARTWQGASYEQYF. The CDR3 DNA is TGCAGTGCTAGAACCTGGCAGGGGGCCTCCTACGAGCAGTACTTC.